These 21 T cell receptor beta chains were all obtained from the same sample, sequenced in a study of graft-versus-host responses after intestinal transplantation. Some clones are missing from TCRdb's copy, which holds only in-frame ones; the method was immunoSEQ multiplex PCR. The sample holds about 100,000 clones, about 90% seen once. Their antigens remain unidentified. The sample here was unstimulated CD4+ T cells sorted from spleen or lymph node cells, taken before transplant. These receptors all stem from a human donor who was the organ donor for an intestinal transplant.

The CDR3 here is CSVDPGRGVGGYTF. The CDR3 coding sequence is TGCAGCGTTGATCCCGGAAGGGGGGTGGGCGGCTACACCTTC. This rearrangement joins TRBV29-1 to TRBJ1-2; the D gene is possibly TRBD1 (6 bases). Trimming shortened V by 3 bases and J by 8 bases, and 19 bases separated the two germline ends. The CDR3 has 14 amino acids. Looked up from germline, CDR1 is SQVTM and CDR2 is ANQGSEA.

The rearrangement joins TRBV4-1 to TRBJ1-2; D is uncertain. The CDR3 sequence is 15 residues long. CDR1 is MGHRA and CDR2 is YSYEKL in the germline V gene. V shed 1 base and J shed 4 bases, with 13 bases lying between them. CDR3 in DNA: TGCGCCAGCAGCCAAGCGTCCGGGAACTTCTATGGCTACACCTTC. Amino acid sequence: CASSQASGNFYGYTF.

The chain employs TRBV19 and TRBJ2-5, with 11 bases that match TRBD1. The CDR3 has 15 residues. Germline CDR1 LNHDA, CDR2 SQIVND (reference sequence). The J segment lost 5 bases and the V segment lost 5 bases, leaving 7 bases of the junction unmatched. In DNA form, the CDR3 reads TGTGCCAGTAGTCCTCGGACAGGGGGCTGGGAGACCCAGTACTTC. Translating it yields CASSPRTGGWETQYF.

J is TRBJ1-1 and V is TRBV7-3; 7 bases map to TRBD1. Germline V CDR1 and CDR2: SGHTA, FQGTGA. The CDR3 loop spans 14 amino acids. The V gene end was trimmed by 5 bases and the J gene end by 5 bases; junction bases not matched to a gene: 8. In DNA form, the CDR3 reads TGTGCCAGCAGCCTCGCAGGGGGGTGGACTGAAGCTTTCTTT. This codes for CASSLAGGWTEAFF.

This chain joins TRBV2 and TRBJ1-2, with D possibly being TRBD1 (5 bases). This CDR3 contains 13 residues. Trimming stripped 7 bases from V and 4 bases from J, with 13 bases between. Looked up from germline, CDR1 is SNHLY and CDR2 is FYNNEI. CDR3 residues: CASILREGYGYTF. In nucleotides, the CDR3 is TGTGCCAGCATTCTCAGGGAGGGCTATGGCTACACCTTC.

The chain joins TRBV6-5 to TRBJ2-3, with D maybe TRBD2 (5 bases). The CDR3 runs to 15 residues. V was trimmed by 6 bases and J by 4 bases, leaving 17 bases between them. Looked up from germline, CDR1 is MNHEY and CDR2 is SVGAGI. CDR3 coding DNA: TGTGCCAGCAGAACGGGCCCCTCCGGGGCAGATACGCAGTATTTT. Encoded protein: CASRTGPSGADTQYF.

The V gene is TRBV7-9, the J gene TRBJ1-1; D not certain. CDR1 is SEHNR and CDR2 is FQNEAQ in the germline V gene (reference sequence). The CDR3 is 14 amino acids. V lost 3 bases and J 1 base, leaving 9 bases between the germline ends. CDR3 bases: TGTGCCAGCAGCTTTTCTGGGCAGAACACTGAAGCTTTCTTT. Translated: CASSFSGQNTEAFF.

The chain uses TRBV4-1 and TRBJ1-6, with 7 bases that match TRBD1. From germline, CDR1 is MGHRA and CDR2 YSYEKL. After removal of 4 bases from V and 8 bases from J, the junction contained 14 bases not matched to a gene. This CDR3 is built from 17 residues. This CDR3 is CASSPRTGEYYDSPLHF. The CDR3, as DNA: TGCGCCAGCAGCCCCCGGACAGGCGAGTATTATGATTCACCCCTCCACTTT.

The chain combines TRBV7-3 with TRBJ2-5; 7 bases are a match to TRBD1. Germline V gene lookup returns CDR1 SGHTA and CDR2 FQGTGA. This CDR3 is 14 amino acids long. V trimming: 1 base; J trimming: 5 bases; junction bases outside the gene matches: 4. This CDR3 reads CASSLRGGRETQYF. Written as DNA, the CDR3 is TGTGCCAGCAGCTTAAGAGGGGGCCGGGAGACCCAGTACTTC.

The J gene is TRBJ2-7, the V gene TRBV5-1; unclear D gene. The CDR3 is made up of 14 amino acids. Between the trimmed V and J ends, which lost 2 bases and 0 bases, there was a span of 9 bases. CDR1 and CDR2 from the germline V gene are SGHRS and YFSETQ. The CDR3 sequence is CASSFGQSSYEQYF. The CDR3 region has the DNA TGCGCCAGCAGCTTTGGTCAGAGCTCCTACGAGCAGTACTTC.

This chain connects TRBV6-6 to TRBJ1-6; TRBD1 matches at 7 bases. The germline gives CDR1 MNHNY, CDR2 SVGAGI (reference sequence). This CDR3 comprises 15 residues. Trimming cost V 0 bases and J 10 bases; bases outside gene matches: 6. CDR3 in DNA: TGTGCCAGCAGTTACTCAGGGGGCGCAAGGTCACCCCTCCACTTT. This sequence encodes CASSYSGGARSPLHF.

J is TRBJ2-7 and V is TRBV10-2, with D hard to call. V shed 4 bases and J shed 0 bases, with 4 bases lying between them. Germline assignment: CDR1 WSHSY and CDR2 SAAADI. The CDR3 is made up of 12 amino acids. CDR3 protein: CASSGGSYEQYF. CDR3 in DNA: TGCGCCAGCAGTGGGGGCTCCTACGAGCAGTACTTC.

The rearrangement uses TRBV29-1 and TRBJ1-1; D ambiguous. With 5 bases removed from V and 0 bases from J, the gap between germline ends came to 10 bases. The CDR3 length is 13 residues. CDR1 SQVTM and CDR2 ANQGSEA come from the germline V gene. The CDR3 bases are TGCAGCGTTCTAAATACGGTGAACACTGAAGCTTTCTTT. This gives the protein CSVLNTVNTEAFF.

The V call is TRBV14, the J call TRBJ2-3; 10 bases are shared with TRBD1. The CDR3 has 16 amino acids. The V segment lost 3 bases and the J segment 3 bases; nucleotides outside the gene matches: 6. Germline V gene sequence: CDR1 SGHDN, CDR2 FVKESK. CDR3 coding DNA: TGTGCCAGCAGCCATGCCCGGGACAGGGGAACAGATACGCAGTATTTT. It codes for CASSHARDRGTDTQYF.

This chain links TRBV6-6 with TRBJ1-1, with D possibly TRBD1 on 5 matching bases. V lost 2 bases, J lost 9 bases, and 13 bases lay in between. Germline V lookup: CDR1 MNHNY, CDR2 SVGAGI (reference sequence). This CDR3 has 13 amino acids. The CDR3 nucleotides read TGTGCCAGCAGTTACGTAGGCAGGGAAAAAGCTTTCTTT. This sequence encodes CASSYVGREKAFF.

As DNA, the CDR3 is TGTGCCAGCAGTGAAGTTTTTGGCAGAAGTACCTATGGCTACACCTTC. It yields the protein CASSEVFGRSTYGYTF. V is TRBV6-1 and J is TRBJ1-2; D is undetermined. The germline CDR1 and CDR2 sequences are MNHNS and SASEGT. Trimming shortened V by 1 base and J by 4 bases, and 16 bases separated the two germline ends. The CDR3 covers 16 residues.

The chain couples TRBV11-3 to TRBJ2-3; 9 nucleotides line up with TRBD2. Unmatched junction bases numbered 7, after V lost 0 bases and J lost 6 bases. This CDR3 spans 16 amino acids. Germline V lookup: CDR1 SGHNT, CDR2 YENEEA. The CDR3 sequence is CASSLDSGGAGDTQYF. In DNA form, the CDR3 reads TGTGCCAGCAGCTTAGATAGCGGGGGCGCCGGGGATACGCAGTATTTT.

This clone was counted a few times. The CDR3 loop is CASSLTGGIGYTF. The DNA of the CDR3 is TGTGCCAGCAGCTTGACAGGGGGCATTGGCTACACCTTC. The chain combines TRBV7-6 with TRBJ1-2; 10 bases fit TRBD1. The V segment lost 3 bases and the J segment 7 bases; nucleotides outside the gene matches: 2. The germline CDR1 and CDR2 sequences are SGHVS and FNYEAQ. The CDR3 sequence is 13 residues long.

The V gene is TRBV7-9, the J gene TRBJ2-7; D is possibly TRBD1 or TRBD2 (5 bases each). V shed 4 bases and J shed 0 bases, with 10 bases lying between them. The CDR3 covers 14 residues. Germline CDR1 is SEHNR and CDR2 is FQNEAQ (reference sequence). The CDR3 DNA is TGTGCCAGCAGCTCCGGGACGGGCTCCTACGAGCAGTACTTC. Protein: CASSSGTGSYEQYF. Using reference TRBV7-9 and TRBJ2-7 for the parts outside the CDR3, the full variable domain is DTGVSQNPRHKITKRGQNVTFRCDPISEHNRLYWYRQTLGQGPEFLTYFQNEAQLEKSRLLSDRFSAERPKGSFSTLEIQRTEQGDSAMYLCASSSGTGSYEQYFGPGTRLTVT.

The chain joins TRBV9 to TRBJ2-3; D is unresolved. The V gene's germline CDR1 is SGDLS and CDR2 YYNGEE. This CDR3 has 13 residues. Between the trimmed V and J ends, which lost 4 bases and 0 bases, there was a span of 6 bases. Written as DNA, the CDR3 is TGTGCCAGCAGCATCCTTAGCACAGATACGCAGTATTTT. It encodes CASSILSTDTQYF.

This clone occurred once. This chain connects TRBV9 to TRBJ1-6; D is undetermined. This CDR3 is built from 13 residues. V was clipped by 3 bases and J by 7 bases, with 8 bases between them. Germline V gene sequence: CDR1 SGDLS, CDR2 YYNGEE. CDR3 region: CASSADPNSPLHF. The CDR3 DNA follows: TGTGCCAGCAGCGCAGACCCCAATTCACCCCTCCACTTT.